This T cell receptor beta chain was obtained from a study of molecular identifiers for immune sequencing clone quantification. The CDR3 loop spans 14 amino acids. Deletions cut 1 base from V and 6 bases from J, with 11 bases between. In germline, CDR1 is MDHEN, CDR2 SYDVKM. At least ten counts were recorded for this clonotype. The antigen is unknown. Broader study findings: Underestimation of highly expanded clone sizes could arise where identical TCR molecules share a barcode.

TCRdb processed the PCR reads anew with MiXCR; each CDR3 protein has one entry. Of hundreds of thousands of distinct CDR3 sequences in the sample, about 25% were seen once. The sample taken for sequencing was naive CD8+ T cells from blood, with Jurkat cell RNA spiked in. Subset denoted: FACS-sorted CD8+CD4-CCR7+CD45RA+ naive T cells. The J gene is TRBJ2-3, the V gene TRBV28, with D possibly TRBD2 on 6 matching bases. The sequence was obtained from a human donor in good health. Some libraries in this study had Jurkat cell RNA spiked in. CDR3 amino acids: CASSLLGGEDTQYF. In nucleotides, the CDR3 is TGTGCCAGCAGTTTATTGGGGGGTGAGGATACGCAGTATTTT.